The sequence of this T cell receptor beta chain was determined in a study of shared T cell receptors in the human thymus. Produced via immunoSEQ multiplex PCR; TCRdb's table is partial and in-frame only. The sample includes hundreds of thousands of clones, roughly 90% seen only once; the top ten take approximately 0.01%. V shed 4 bases, J shed 0 bases, and the junction held 7 bases outside the gene matches. Germline V gene lookup returns CDR1 SGHNT and CDR2 YYREEE (reference sequence). The CDR3 runs to 16 residues. The sample was also reused in another study, on human thymus T cells.

Source material: thymocytes. The rearrangement links TRBV5-4 to TRBJ2-1; TRBD2 aligns across 7 bases. The sequence was obtained from a boy under two years old with a congenital heart defect. CDR3 residues: CASSPTGLISYNEQFF. CDR3 DNA sequence: TGTGCCAGCAGCCCCACGGGACTAATCTCCTACAATGAGCAGTTCTTC.